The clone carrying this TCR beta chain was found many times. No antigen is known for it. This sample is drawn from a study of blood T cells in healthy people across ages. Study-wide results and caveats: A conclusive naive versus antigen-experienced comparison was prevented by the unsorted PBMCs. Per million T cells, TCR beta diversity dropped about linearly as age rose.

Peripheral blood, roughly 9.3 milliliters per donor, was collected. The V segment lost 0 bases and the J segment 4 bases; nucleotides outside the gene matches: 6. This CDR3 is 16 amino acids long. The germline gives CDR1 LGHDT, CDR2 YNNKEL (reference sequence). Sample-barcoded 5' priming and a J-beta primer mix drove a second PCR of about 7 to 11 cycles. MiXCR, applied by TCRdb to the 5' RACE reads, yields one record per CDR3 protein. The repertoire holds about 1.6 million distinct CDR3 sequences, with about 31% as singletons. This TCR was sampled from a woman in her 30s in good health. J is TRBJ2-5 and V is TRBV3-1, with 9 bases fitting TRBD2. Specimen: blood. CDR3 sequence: CASSQDLAGLRETQYF. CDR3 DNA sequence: TGTGCCAGCAGCCAAGATCTAGCGGGGTTGCGAGAGACCCAGTACTTC.